The rows below give T cell receptor beta chains drawn from one sample of a study of sequential checkpoint blockade in melanoma. TCRdb's table, derived via immunoSEQ multiplex PCR, lists solely in-frame clones and lacks some. Of about 6,800 clones listed, roughly 27% are singletons. Sequences were derived from tumor tissue (inferred from file names), sampled from a patient given nivolumab and ipilimumab in sequence. The receptors were gathered from a human donor with melanoma. The CDR3 runs from the conserved cysteine through the conserved F or W. A D gene is named only where the DNA matches it firmly. Clone size is stated in some rows and not others, as once, few, many or a class when expanded.

few	TRBV2	.	TRBJ2-7	CASSFGRGLHEQYF	TGTGCCAGCAGCTTCGGGCGGGGTCTACACGAGCAGTACTTC
few	TRBV6-8	TRBD2	TRBJ2-1	CASSVGTSGSRNEQFF	TGTGCCAGCAGTGTGGGGACTAGCGGGAGCCGTAATGAGCAGTTCTTC
.	TRBV15	TRBD1	TRBJ2-3	CATSRAALGQDTDTQYF	TGTGCCACCAGCAGAGCGGCCTTGGGACAGGACACAGATACGCAGTATTTT
.	TRBV6-8	TRBD1	TRBJ1-2	CASSTGTGGAFNYGYTF	TGTGCCAGCAGCACCGGGACAGGGGGCGCATTTAACTATGGCTACACCTTC
.	TRBV5-1	TRBD2	TRBJ2-1	CASSLDLAGNYNEQFF	TGCGCCAGCAGCTTGGATCTAGCGGGGAACTACAATGAGCAGTTCTTC
.	TRBV19	TRBD1	TRBJ1-2	CASSKGTGVNYGYTF	TGTGCCAGTAGTAAAGGGACAGGCGTTAACTATGGCTACACCTTC
many	TRBV6-7	.	TRBJ1-2	CASREDYGYTF	TGTGCCAGCAGGGAGGACTATGGCTACACCTTC
.	TRBV19	TRBD1	TRBJ1-5	CASTTGQVNQPQHF	TGTGCCAGTACCACGGGACAGGTCAATCAGCCCCAGCATTTT
.	TRBV9	TRBD2	TRBJ2-7	CASSEAGVGYEQYF	TGTGCCAGCAGTGAAGCGGGAGTGGGTTACGAGCAGTACTTC
many	TRBV4-1	TRBD1	TRBJ1-1	CASSRAGGKGEAFF	TGCGCCAGCAGCCGAGCAGGGGGTAAAGGTGAAGCTTTCTTT
large	TRBV19	.	TRBJ1-1	CASSWRFEAFF	TGTGCCAGTAGTTGGCGTTTCGAAGCTTTCTTT
.	TRBV10-3	.	TRBJ1-1	CASELEAGITEAFF	TGTGCCAGCGAGTTAGAAGCGGGCATTACTGAAGCTTTCTTT
.	TRBV5-1	.	TRBJ2-5	CASSLAQPQETQYF	TGCGCCAGCAGCTTGGCGCAGCCCCAAGAGACCCAGTACTTC
.	TRBV18	.	TRBJ1-2	CASSPTQTQYGYTF	TGTGCCAGCTCACCTACTCAAACACAATATGGCTACACCTTC
few	TRBV11-3	.	TRBJ1-2	CASSFSGANYGYTF	TGTGCCAGCAGCTTTTCGGGAGCTAACTATGGCTACACCTTC
.	TRBV29-1	.	TRBJ1-4	CSVEAPTAREKLFF	TGCAGCGTTGAGGCTCCTACAGCACGTGAAAAACTGTTTTTT
.	TRBV18	TRBD1	TRBJ1-2	CASSPQSRTGDGYTF	TGTGCCAGCTCACCACAGTCACGGACAGGAGATGGCTACACCTTC
.	TRBV12-5	.	TRBJ2-5	CASTRGEWRQETQYF	TGTGCCAGCACCCGCGGCGAGTGGCGACAAGAGACCCAGTACTTC
few	TRBV9	TRBD1	TRBJ1-3	CASSRQGAAGNTIYF	TGTGCCAGCAGCAGACAGGGGGCGGCTGGAAACACCATATATTTT
few	TRBV28	.	TRBJ1-4	CASSFPGIVNEKLFF	TGTGCCAGCAGTTTTCCAGGGATCGTTAATGAAAAACTGTTTTTT
medium-sized	TRBV6-8	TRBD2	TRBJ2-3	CAISGGGEADTQYF	TGTGCCATCAGTGGGGGGGGAGAGGCAGATACGCAGTATTTT
.	TRBV18	TRBD2	TRBJ2-1	CASSPGLAGRRRSSNEQFF	TGTGCCAGCTCACCAGGACTAGCGGGACGTCGACGATCAAGCAATGAGCAGTTCTTC
few	TRBV5-1	.	TRBJ2-3	CASSHDLTSTDTQYF	TGCGCCAGCAGCCACGACCTGACTAGCACAGATACGCAGTATTTT
.	TRBV5-1	.	TRBJ2-2	CASSLTLNTGELFF	TGCGCCAGCAGCTTGACTTTGAACACCGGGGAGCTGTTTTTT
.	TRBV6-8	TRBD1	TRBJ1-1	CASKFDEDRGTTEAFF	TGTGCCAGCAAGTTTGACGAGGACAGGGGGACCACTGAAGCTTTCTTT
.	TRBV6-8	.	TRBJ2-3	CASSPDTHPYLDTQYF	TGTGCCAGCAGTCCCGACACCCACCCCTATTTAGATACGCAGTATTTT
.	TRBV9	TRBD2	TRBJ2-1	CASSPQLVASGLGEQFF	TGTGCCAGCAGTCCCCAGTTGGTGGCTAGCGGGTTGGGTGAGCAGTTCTTC
few	TRBV9	.	TRBJ1-1	CASSVVWGDTAEAFF	TGTGCCAGCAGCGTAGTATGGGGTGATACAGCTGAAGCTTTCTTT
few	TRBV11-3	.	TRBJ1-1	CASSLDPKNWGNTEAFF	TGTGCCAGCAGCTTAGATCCGAAAAACTGGGGGAACACTGAAGCTTTCTTT
.	TRBV6-8	TRBD2	TRBJ2-5	CASSYSGLAGVWETQYF	TGTGCCAGCAGTTACTCGGGACTAGCGGGAGTCTGGGAGACCCAGTACTTC
.	TRBV19	TRBD1	TRBJ1-4	CASSSGTEDEKLFF	TGTGCCAGTAGTTCCGGGACAGAGGATGAAAAACTGTTTTTT
.	TRBV11-3	.	TRBJ2-7	CASSPRLGGGEQYF	TGTGCCAGCAGCCCGAGGTTAGGGGGGGGCGAGCAGTACTTC
.	TRBV5-1	.	TRBJ1-1	CASSLVALKDEAFF	TGCGCCAGCAGCTTGGTTGCGTTGAAGGATGAAGCTTTCTTT
.	TRBV29-1	.	TRBJ2-7	CSVGINSYEQYF	TGCAGCGTTGGTATAAACTCCTACGAGCAGTACTTC
many	TRBV6-8	.	TRBJ1-5	CASSREATGEPQHF	TGTGCCAGCAGCCGCGAGGCGACCGGGGAGCCCCAGCATTTT
few	TRBV1	.	TRBJ2-2	CASSQVGKDRLTNTGELFF	TGCGCCAGCAGCCAAGTGGGGAAGGACAGACTAACGAACACCGGGGAGCTGTTTTTT
few	TRBV6-8	TRBD1	TRBJ2-7	CASSYPPNPTGANIYEQYF	TGTGCCAGCAGTTACCCGCCGAATCCGACAGGGGCCAACATCTACGAGCAGTACTTC
few	TRBV6-8	TRBD2	TRBJ2-2	CASSYQIPGLSNTGELFF	TGTGCCAGCAGTTACCAGATTCCGGGACTATCGAACACCGGGGAGCTGTTTTTT
.	TRBV15	.	TRBJ1-5	CATSRDFLGTGQNQPQHF	TGTGCCACCAGCAGAGATTTTTTGGGAACAGGCCAAAATCAGCCCCAGCATTTT